Listed below are T cell receptor beta chains from one sample, sequenced in a study of cytomegalovirus exposure and HLA in healthy donors. The method was immunoSEQ multiplex PCR; TCRdb's version includes in-frame clones alone and lacks a portion of them. The table records approximately 160,000 clones, 70% to 80% of them present only once. Material: PBMCs. Source of these receptors: a man aged 18 to 30 in good health and CMV-seropositive. Both conserved end residues are part of each CDR3. D genes are given only for firm matches. A clone size is listed for some rows: how often the clone was seen (once, few, many), or a class if it is expanded.

D: .; J: TRBJ2-7; V: TRBV27; size: .; DNA: TGTGCCAGCAGTTCAAACCGCCCGGACTACTCCTACGAGCAGTACTTC; CDR3: CASSSNRPDYSYEQYF
D: TRBD1; J: TRBJ1-1; V: TRBV7-3; size: few; DNA: TGTGCCAGCAGCCTTGACAGGGACACTGAAGCTTTCTTT; CDR3: CASSLDRDTEAFF
D: TRBD1; J: TRBJ1-4; V: TRBV2; size: .; DNA: TGTGCCAGCACTCCCTACAGGGGAGGTGAAAAACTGTTTTTT; CDR3: CASTPYRGGEKLFF
D: .; J: TRBJ1-2; V: TRBV27; size: few; DNA: TGCGCCAGCTCGGACGGACTCCTTTCTTATGGCTACACCTTC; CDR3: CASSDGLLSYGYTF
D: .; J: TRBJ2-5; V: TRBV6-6; size: .; DNA: TGTGCCAGCAGTTCCTCGACAGGTTCTTGGGCCCAGTACTTC; CDR3: CASSSSTGSWAQYF
D: TRBD1; J: TRBJ1-2; V: TRBV4-2; size: .; DNA: TGTGCCACAGGCCGGGACAGGGGCCATGGCTACACCTTC; CDR3: CATGRDRGHGYTF
D: TRBD2; J: TRBJ2-1; V: TRBV28; size: .; DNA: TGTGCCAGCAGTCCCGGGACTAGCGGGAGTGGGCCCTACAATGAGCAGTTCTTC; CDR3: CASSPGTSGSGPYNEQFF
D: TRBD1; J: TRBJ1-1; V: TRBV6-5; size: .; DNA: TGTGCCAGCTACAGGGGCGCACGGACTGAAGCTTTCTTT; CDR3: CASYRGARTEAFF
D: .; J: TRBJ1-2; V: TRBV6-1; size: .; DNA: TGTGCCAGCAGCATCACAGGGTGGAATGGCTACACCTTC; CDR3: CASSITGWNGYTF
D: .; J: TRBJ2-1; V: TRBV5-4; size: .; DNA: TGTGCCAGCAGCTTGCGGTTTAGCTATAACTCCTACAATGAGCAGTTCTTC; CDR3: CASSLRFSYNSYNEQFF
D: .; J: TRBJ1-2; V: TRBV10-3; size: .; DNA: TGTGCCATCAGCGACGATTCTTATGGACTGGTTAATGGCTACACCTTC; CDR3: CAISDDSYGLVNGYTF
D: .; J: TRBJ2-1; V: TRBV5-1; size: .; DNA: TGCGCCAGCAGCTTGGATGGGTGGGAGTCCGGTGAGCAGTTCTTC; CDR3: CASSLDGWESGEQFF
D: .; J: TRBJ1-2; V: TRBV19; size: .; DNA: TGTGCCAGTAGTAACCGGGACACACACAATGGCTACACCTTC; CDR3: CASSNRDTHNGYTF
D: TRBD1; J: TRBJ1-2; V: TRBV9; size: .; DNA: TGTGCCAGCAGCCCACGGGACAGCTATGGCTACACCTTC; CDR3: CASSPRDSYGYTF
D: TRBD1; J: TRBJ2-5; V: TRBV11-2; size: .; DNA: TGTGCCAGCAGCCCCGGCCCGGGACAGGGTATTGGAGAGACCCAGTACTTC; CDR3: CASSPGPGQGIGETQYF
D: TRBD2; J: TRBJ2-1; V: TRBV13; size: .; DNA: TGTGCCAGCAGCTTTTCGTTTAGATTTGGCCCTAGCGGGCCCCATCAAGGGCAGTATGAGCAGTTCTTC; CDR3: CASSFSFRFGPSGPHQGQYEQFF
D: .; J: TRBJ2-6; V: TRBV5-1; size: .; DNA: TGCGCCAGCACGGTTTTAGCGAGCTCTGGGGCCAACGTCCTGACTTTC; CDR3: CASTVLASSGANVLTF
D: TRBD1; J: TRBJ2-7; V: TRBV19; size: .; DNA: TGTGCCAGTAGTGGACAGGGGTGGGACGAGCAGTACTTC; CDR3: CASSGQGWDEQYF
D: TRBD2; J: TRBJ2-3; V: TRBV5-4; size: .; DNA: TGTGCCAGCAGCTTGGGGGCCATAGTGGGGGGGACTAGCACAGATACGCAGTATTTT; CDR3: CASSLGAIVGGTSTDTQYF
D: .; J: TRBJ2-3; V: TRBV5-4; size: .; DNA: TGTGCCAGCAGCTCCGACTCAGATACGCAGTATTTT; CDR3: CASSSDSDTQYF
D: TRBD2; J: TRBJ2-7; V: TRBV6-6; size: .; DNA: TGTGCCAGCAGTTACGCCACTAGCGGGAGGGTTTACGAGCAGTACTTC; CDR3: CASSYATSGRVYEQYF
D: .; J: TRBJ2-1; V: TRBV11-1; size: .; DNA: TGTGCCAGCAGCTTAGGGTGGGGGGCCTACAATGAGCAGTTCTTC; CDR3: CASSLGWGAYNEQFF
D: TRBD2; J: TRBJ2-5; V: TRBV30; size: .; DNA: TGTGCCTGGGAGACCGGGACTAGCGGCCAGGGGGGGGAGACCCAGTACTTC; CDR3: CAWETGTSGQGGETQYF
D: .; J: TRBJ2-1; V: TRBV5-5; size: .; DNA: TGTGCCAGCAGCGCTCGCGTCTCAGGGGATTCATACAATGAGCAGTTCTTC; CDR3: CASSARVSGDSYNEQFF
D: TRBD1; J: TRBJ1-1; V: TRBV2; size: .; DNA: TGTGCCAGCAACACGAACCGGGACAGGGAAGCTTTCTTT; CDR3: CASNTNRDREAFF
D: TRBD1; J: TRBJ2-2; V: TRBV5-4; size: few; DNA: TGTGCCAGCACAGACAGGGGGGACACCGGGGAGCTGTTTTTT; CDR3: CASTDRGDTGELFF
D: .; J: TRBJ2-7; V: TRBV6-5; size: .; DNA: TGTGCCAGCAGTGAAGCCGGGATCGAGCAGTACTTC; CDR3: CASSEAGIEQYF
D: .; J: TRBJ2-1; V: TRBV9; size: few; DNA: TGTGCCAGCAGCGTAGGACTAGTTAACAATGAGCAGTTCTTC; CDR3: CASSVGLVNNEQFF
D: TRBD2; J: TRBJ2-7; V: TRBV4-1; size: .; DNA: TGTGCCAGCAGCCGCCCGGGGCGGGAGGCCTCCTACGAGCAGTACTTC; CDR3: CASSRPGREASYEQYF
D: .; J: TRBJ1-2; V: TRBV5-6; size: .; DNA: TGTGCCAGCAGCCCAACTGAGCAGGGGACTAACTATGGCTACACCTTC; CDR3: CASSPTEQGTNYGYTF
D: TRBD2; J: TRBJ2-1; V: TRBV30; size: .; DNA: TGTGCCTGGAGTAGGGAGAGACTAGCGGGGAATGAGCAGTTCTTC; CDR3: CAWSRERLAGNEQFF
D: .; J: TRBJ1-3; V: TRBV4-1; size: .; DNA: TGCGCCAGCAGCCAAGAACAGGGTTTAACTGGAAACACCATATATTTT; CDR3: CASSQEQGLTGNTIYF
D: TRBD1; J: TRBJ2-7; V: TRBV28; size: .; DNA: TGTGCCAGCAGCCGCCTTACAGGGGGCCTGCGCGAGCAGTACTTC; CDR3: CASSRLTGGLREQYF
D: TRBD1; J: TRBJ1-2; V: TRBV5-1; size: once; DNA: TGCGCCAGCAGCTTTCTCGGAGGGGGCACTAACTATGGCTACACCTTC; CDR3: CASSFLGGGTNYGYTF
D: .; J: TRBJ1-2; V: TRBV19; size: .; DNA: TGTGCCAGTAGGGGCAATTCCGGGAGCCACCTTAACTATGGCTACACCTTC; CDR3: CASRGNSGSHLNYGYTF
D: .; J: TRBJ2-7; V: TRBV6-1; size: .; DNA: TGTGCCAGCAGTGAGGACACTACCTACGAGCAGTACTTC; CDR3: CASSEDTTYEQYF
D: TRBD2; J: TRBJ2-2; V: TRBV10-1; size: once; DNA: TGCGCCAGCAGTGGGCCCCGACTAGCGGGATTCGCCGGGGAGCTGTTTTTT; CDR3: CASSGPRLAGFAGELFF
D: .; J: TRBJ1-5; V: TRBV21-1; size: .; DNA: TGTGCCAGCAGCAAAGTGGAGACAGGGGATCAGCCCCAGCATTTT; CDR3: CASSKVETGDQPQHF
D: TRBD2; J: TRBJ2-7; V: TRBV4-1; size: .; DNA: TGCGCCAGCAGCCCACAAGTGGGGGGGACCTCCTACGAGCAGTACTTC; CDR3: CASSPQVGGTSYEQYF
D: .; J: TRBJ2-7; V: TRBV6-1; size: .; DNA: TGTGCCAGCAGTGAAAGGGGCGAGCAGTACTTC; CDR3: CASSERGEQYF